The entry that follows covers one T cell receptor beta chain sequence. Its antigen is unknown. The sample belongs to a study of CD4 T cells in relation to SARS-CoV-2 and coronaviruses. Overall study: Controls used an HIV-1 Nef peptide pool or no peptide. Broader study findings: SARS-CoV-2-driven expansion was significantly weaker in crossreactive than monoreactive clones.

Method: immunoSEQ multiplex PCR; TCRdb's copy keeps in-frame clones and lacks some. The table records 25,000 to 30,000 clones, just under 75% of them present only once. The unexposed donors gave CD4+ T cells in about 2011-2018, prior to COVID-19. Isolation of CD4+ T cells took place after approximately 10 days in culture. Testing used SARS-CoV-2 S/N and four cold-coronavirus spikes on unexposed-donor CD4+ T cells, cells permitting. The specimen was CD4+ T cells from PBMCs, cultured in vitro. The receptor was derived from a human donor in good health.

CDR3 sequence: CASSYRPTGEAFF. As DNA, the CDR3 is TGTGCCAGCAGTTACCGACCCACAGGGGAAGCTTTCTTT. This chain joins TRBV6-5 and TRBJ1-1; D is perhaps TRBD1 (6 bases). Germline V gives CDR1 MNHEY, CDR2 SVGAGI. Trimming cost V 2 bases and J 8 bases, with 12 bases left between them. The length of the CDR3 is 13 residues.